These 27 T cell receptor beta chains came from one sample sequenced in a study of spatial heterogeneity in lung cancer. Study findings and constraints: One measure, the expanded intratumoral alpha and beta TCR count, tracked tumor mutation counts.

Each CDR3 protein is one row after TCRdb ran MiXCR on the 5' RACE reads. The sample includes around 5,000 distinct CDR3 sequences, over 25% of them seen just once. Time point: sample taken at primary tumor resection. Their antigens remain unidentified. Sequencing used lung tumor tissue, obtained at surgery. These receptors originate from a female donor with early-stage non-small cell lung cancer.

This clonotype qualifies as medium-sized. The chain has TRBV20-1 and TRBJ1-6; D unclear. The V gene's germline CDR1 is DFQATT and CDR2 SNEGSKA (reference sequence). This CDR3 region has 15 residues. Between the trimmed V and J ends, which lost 1 base and 9 bases, there was a span of 16 bases. Here the CDR3 reads CSARGTTTGSSPLHF. The CDR3 DNA sequence: TGCAGTGCTAGAGGGACCACGACGGGATCTTCACCCCTCCACTTT.

This clonotype was recorded at least ten times. The V call is TRBV6-5, the J call TRBJ1-2; D is unresolved. The CDR3 covers 13 residues. Between the trimmed V and J ends, which lost 4 bases and 3 bases, there was a span of 9 bases. Germline CDR1 reads MNHEY; CDR2 reads SVGAGI. The CDR3 loop reads CASSSPKDYGYTF. For the CDR3, the DNA is TGTGCCAGCAGTTCCCCGAAGGACTATGGCTACACCTTC.

The V call is TRBV7-2, the J call TRBJ2-7, with 12 bases that match TRBD2. This CDR3 has 15 residues. The germline V gene encodes CDR1 SGHTA and CDR2 FQGNSA. With 7 bases clipped from V and 12 bases from J, the junction kept 16 bases outside the gene matches. The CDR3 spells CASTNFRLAGALGYF. The CDR3 DNA sequence: TGTGCCAGCACCAATTTCAGACTAGCGGGGGCTCTCGGGTACTTC.

This clonotype was counted at least ten times. The J gene is TRBJ1-1, the V gene TRBV2; TRBD1 might be the D (5 bases). Germline CDR1 reads SNHLY; CDR2 reads FYNNEI. Trimming shortened V by 11 bases and J by 0 bases, and 13 bases separated the two germline ends. The CDR3 extends over 13 amino acids. CDR3: CAGAPSLNTEAFF. DNA for the CDR3: TGTGCCGGGGCCCCCAGTCTGAACACTGAAGCTTTCTTT. Supplemented by reference TRBV2 and TRBJ1-1, the full variable domain reads EPEVTQTPSHQVTQMGQEVILRCVPISNHLYFYWYRQILGQKVEFLVSFYNNEISEKSEIFDDQFSVERPDGSNFTLKIRSTKLEDSAMYFCAGAPSLNTEAFFGQGTRLTVV.

The chain couples TRBV19 to TRBJ2-1, with D tentatively TRBD2 (6 bases). Germline CDR1 and CDR2: LNHDA and SQIVND (reference sequence). CDR3 length: 15 residues. The V end was cut by 2 bases, the J end by 4 bases, with 12 bases between. DNA for the CDR3: TGTGCCAGTAGTATAAGGACTATTTCTTACAATGAGCAGTTCTTC. Protein: CASSIRTISYNEQFF. The complete variable domain, with remaining parts taken from reference TRBV19 and TRBJ2-1, reads DGGITQSPKYLFRKEGQNVTLSCEQNLNHDAMYWYRQDPGQGLRLIYYSQIVNDFQKGDIAEGYSVSREKKESFPLTVTSAQKNPTAFYLCASSIRTISYNEQFFGPGTRLTVL.

This clonotype is classed as large (0.1 to 1%). The CDR3 reads CASSLGRVNQPQHF. CDR3 DNA sequence: TGTGCCAGCAGTTTGGGGAGGGTCAATCAGCCCCAGCATTTT. This chain connects TRBV12-3 or TRBV12-4 to TRBJ1-5; D gene ambiguous. The CDR3 loop spans 14 amino acids. V dropped 3 bases and J dropped 3 bases, with 9 bases sitting between them.

This rearrangement joins TRBV6-5 to TRBJ1-1, with D possibly being TRBD1 (5 bases). The CDR3 is 14 amino acids. Germline loops: CDR1 MNHEY, CDR2 SVGAGI. Trimming cost V 5 bases and J 8 bases, with 18 bases left between them. The CDR3: CASSERQGLTEAFF. In DNA form, the CDR3 reads TGTGCCAGCAGTGAGCGTCAGGGCTTAACCGAAGCTTTCTTT.

Within the sample, this clonotype is medium-sized. The chain couples TRBV2 to TRBJ1-2, with D maybe TRBD1 (5 bases). Germline CDR1 SNHLY, CDR2 FYNNEI. The CDR3 is made up of 14 amino acids. With 6 bases removed from V and 5 bases from J, the gap between germline ends came to 16 bases. Written as DNA, the CDR3 is TGTGCCAGCAGCCTTCGGGGGTGGGGATATGGCTACACCTTC. Translated: CASSLRGWGYGYTF. Together with reference TRBV2 and TRBJ1-2, the CDR3 gives the full variable domain: EPEVTQTPSHQVTQMGQEVILRCVPISNHLYFYWYRQILGQKVEFLVSFYNNEISEKSEIFDDQFSVERPDGSNFTLKIRSTKLEDSAMYFCASSLRGWGYGYTFGSGTRLTVV.

This clonotype has at least ten counts. The junction departs from germline at one end; a sequencing error may be responsible. This chain links TRBV29-1 with TRBJ2-7; D remains ambiguous. Looked up from germline, CDR1 is SQVTM and CDR2 is ANQGSEA. CDR3 length: 13 residues. Here the CDR3 DNA reads TGCAGCGTCCGAAGGCCAGGCTCCTCCGAGCAGTACTTC. This gives the protein CSVRRPGSSEQYF.

The rearrangement uses TRBV2 and TRBJ2-1; D remains ambiguous. V was pared by 8 bases and J by 4 bases, with 6 bases between. The germline CDR1 and CDR2 sequences are SNHLY and FYNNEI. This CDR3 contains 11 residues. This chain's CDR3 is CASDSYNEQFF. CDR3 DNA sequence: TGTGCCAGCGACTCGTACAATGAGCAGTTCTTC.

This clonotype was detected ten times or more. V usage is TRBV7-8 and J usage is TRBJ2-7; 10 nucleotides align to TRBD1. With V trimmed by 3 bases and J by 6 bases, 8 bases remained unmatched. CDR1 is SGHVS and CDR2 is FQNEAQ in the germline V gene. CDR3 length: 15 amino acids. CDR3 sequence reads: CASSFFPTGGPEQYF. CDR3 DNA: TGTGCCAGCAGCTTTTTCCCGACAGGGGGCCCCGAGCAGTACTTC. Combining the CDR3 with reference TRBV7-8 and TRBJ2-7 gives the whole variable domain GAGVSQSPRYKVAKRGQDVALRCDPISGHVSLFWYQQALGQGPEFLTYFQNEAQLDKSGLPSDRFFAERPEGSVSTLKIQRTQQEDSAVYLCASSFFPTGGPEQYFGPGTRLTVT.

This clonotype was found many times. The chain couples TRBV12-3 or TRBV12-4 to TRBJ1-1; D uncertain. Trimming took off 5 bases at V and 7 bases at J, with 17 bases between the two ends. This CDR3 contains 14 residues. The DNA for the CDR3 is TGTGCCAGCAGTCGCTGGACCGGCGCCGGTGAAGCTTTCTTT. Protein sequence: CASSRWTGAGEAFF.

In its sample, this clonotype is medium-sized. V gene TRBV20-1 combines with J gene TRBJ2-5, with 10 bases identical to TRBD1. This CDR3 is 14 amino acids long. Trimming removed 3 bases from V and 5 bases from J; junction bases left unmatched: 6. The germline V gene encodes CDR1 DFQATT and CDR2 SNEGSKA (reference sequence). The CDR3 nucleotides are TGCAGTGCTAGGGGACAGGGGCCCGGGGAGACCCAGTACTTC. It is translated as CSARGQGPGETQYF.

V usage is TRBV6-5 and J usage is TRBJ2-1; 7 bases map to TRBD2. The CDR3 loop spans 16 amino acids. Germline lookup yields CDR1 MNHEY and CDR2 SVGAGI. V lost 5 bases and J lost 2; bases outside the gene matches: 9. Here the CDR3 DNA reads TGTGCCAGCAGTGACCCGCGGGGGTCCACCTACAATGAGCAGTTCTTC. Encoded protein: CASSDPRGSTYNEQFF.

This clonotype is labeled medium-sized (0.01 to 0.1%). The J gene is TRBJ2-7, the V gene TRBV29-1; 7 nucleotides match TRBD2. J was trimmed by 0 bases and V by 4 bases; bases with no gene match: 3. The CDR3 contains 13 residues. Per the germline V gene, CDR1 is SQVTM and CDR2 is ANQGSEA. CDR3 in DNA: TGCAGCGTTGGGGGAGGGAGCTCCTACGAGCAGTACTTC. This gives the protein CSVGGGSSYEQYF.

This clonotype is judged medium-sized (0.01 to 0.1%). DNA of the CDR3: TGCAGTGCTAGAGATGAGGGGCTTCACACCGGGGAGCTGTTTTTT. Its protein is CSARDEGLHTGELFF. The V call is TRBV20-1, the J call TRBJ2-2; possibly TRBD1 or TRBD2 for D (5 bases each). Germline loops: CDR1 DFQATT, CDR2 SNEGSKA (reference sequence). Trimming removed 0 bases at V and 3 bases at J, with 11 bases between. The length of the CDR3 is 15 residues.

The chain joins TRBV14 to TRBJ1-2; D call uncertain. The V gene lost 0 bases and the J gene lost 0 bases, with 20 bases spanning the gap. The CDR3 is 19 residues long. Germline CDR1 and CDR2: SGHDN and FVKESK. The CDR3 nucleotides are TGTGCCAGCAGCCAAGATAAGGGTCAAGGTGGCGGGCCTAACTATGGCTACACCTTC. This gives the protein CASSQDKGQGGGPNYGYTF.

Many counts were recorded for this clonotype. This chain uses TRBV20-1 with TRBJ2-1; D uncertain. The V gene's germline CDR1 is DFQATT and CDR2 SNEGSKA (reference sequence). The CDR3 contains 13 residues. V was trimmed by 6 bases and J by 3 bases, leaving 12 bases between them. CDR3 bases: TGCAGTGCGTCACCACAAGACTACAATGAGCAGTTCTTC. This codes for CSASPQDYNEQFF.

This clonotype was seen many times. The junction departs from germline at one end; a sequencing error may be responsible. The rearrangement uses TRBV20-1 and TRBJ2-1; 13 nucleotides match TRBD2. This CDR3 is 20 amino acids long. Germline lookup yields CDR1 DFQATT and CDR2 SNEGSKA (reference sequence). The CDR3 here is CSARATGTSGALSSSNEQFF. The CDR3 DNA reads as TGCAGTGCTAGGGCAACCGGGACTAGCGGGGCCCTAAGTTCCTCCAATGAGCAGTTCTTC.

This clonotype is medium-sized by share. The chain links TRBV7-2 to TRBJ2-7; D is undetermined. This CDR3 has 15 residues. Trimming stripped 5 bases from V and 4 bases from J, with 18 bases between. CDR1 and CDR2 from the germline V gene are SGHTA and FQGNSA. The CDR3 DNA reads TGTGCCAGCAGCGAGTCGTTTTCCCCGATATACGAGCAGTACTTC. Its protein is CASSESFSPIYEQYF.

Ten or more counts support this clonotype. The chain has TRBV12-3 or TRBV12-4 and TRBJ1-4, with D possibly being TRBD1 (6 bases). Deletions cut 3 bases from V and 7 bases from J, with 9 bases between. CDR3 length equals 13 residues. This chain's CDR3 is CASSFSGVEKLFF. DNA of the CDR3: TGTGCCAGCAGTTTTTCAGGGGTTGAAAAACTGTTTTTT.

This clonotype was detected ten times or more. The gene calls are TRBV20-1 and TRBJ1-4; D ambiguous. V lost 3 bases and J lost 0, with 11 bases in between. CDR1 is DFQATT, CDR2 SNEGSKA, per germline (reference sequence). This CDR3 has 15 amino acids. CDR3 in DNA: TGCAGTGCTAGTGTGGATTCCGCAACTAATGAAAAACTGTTTTTT. It yields the protein CSASVDSATNEKLFF.

V usage is TRBV21-1 and J usage is TRBJ2-1; TRBD1, the D gene given by the table, was not confirmed from the DNA. TRBV21-1 corresponds to a pseudogene. The length of the CDR3 is 14 residues. CDR3 residues: CASIGQGYYNEQFF. Written as DNA, the CDR3 is TGTGCCAGCATCGGACAGGGGTATTACAATGAGCAGTTCTTC.

The chain combines TRBV9 with TRBJ2-1, with 8 bases matching TRBD2. Trimming removed 0 bases from V and 8 bases from J; junction bases left unmatched: 13. CDR1 is SGDLS and CDR2 is YYNGEE in the germline V gene. The CDR3 runs to 17 residues. DNA of the CDR3: TGTGCCAGCAGCGTAGTGGTAGCGGGCGACGGGAGGGATGAGCAGTTCTTC. As protein: CASSVVVAGDGRDEQFF. Full variable domain (missing parts from reference TRBV9 and TRBJ2-1): DSGVTQTPKHLITATGQRVTLRCSPRSGDLSVYWYQQSLDQGLQFLIQYYNGEERAKGNILERFSAQQFPDLHSELNLSSLELGDSALYFCASSVVVAGDGRDEQFFGPGTRLTVL.

The gene calls are TRBV6-5 and TRBJ2-3, with D tentatively TRBD2 (5 bases). This CDR3 region has 15 residues. The V end lost 5 bases, the J end lost 4 bases, and 16 bases lay between the germline ends. In germline, CDR1 is MNHEY, CDR2 SVGAGI. The CDR3 DNA reads TGTGCCAGCAGTCCCTTCCTTGAGGGATCAGATACGCAGTATTTT. Amino acid sequence: CASSPFLEGSDTQYF.

The chain joins TRBV11-2 to TRBJ2-7; D not certain. Trimming cost V 0 bases and J 5 bases, with 5 bases left between them. Germline values: CDR1 SGHAT, CDR2 FQNNGV. The CDR3 is 12 residues long. CDR3 in DNA: TGTGCCAGCAGCTTAGACAGGAACGAGCAGTACTTC. This encodes CASSLDRNEQYF.

The rearrangement uses TRBV29-1 and TRBJ1-1; unclear D gene. Germline CDR1 SQVTM, CDR2 ANQGSEA. This CDR3 is built from 11 residues. V lost 5 bases to trimming and J lost 3 bases, with 7 bases between them. CDR3 nucleotide sequence: TGCAGCGTTCGAAGAGACACTGAAGCTTTCTTT. Translation gives CSVRRDTEAFF.